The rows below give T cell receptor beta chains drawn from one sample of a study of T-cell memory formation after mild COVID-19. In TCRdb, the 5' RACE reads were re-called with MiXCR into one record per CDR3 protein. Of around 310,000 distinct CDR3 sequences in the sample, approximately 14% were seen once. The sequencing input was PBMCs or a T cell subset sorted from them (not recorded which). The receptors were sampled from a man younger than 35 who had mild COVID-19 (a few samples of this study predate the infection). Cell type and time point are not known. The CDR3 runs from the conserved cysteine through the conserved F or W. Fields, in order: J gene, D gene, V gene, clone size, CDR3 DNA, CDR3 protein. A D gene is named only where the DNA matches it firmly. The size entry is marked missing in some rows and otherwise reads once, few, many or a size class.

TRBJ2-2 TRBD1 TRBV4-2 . TGTGCCAGCTGGTCCGGTGGGACAGGGCCTGGATGGGGGGCCGGGGAGCTGTTTTTT CASWSGGTGPGWGAGELFF
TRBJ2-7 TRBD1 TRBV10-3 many TGTGCCATCAGCCGGCCCACCGGGACAGGGGTTTTCGAGCAGTACTTC CAISRPTGTGVFEQYF
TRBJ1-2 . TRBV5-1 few TGCGCCAGCAGCGCCAGCTTCTATGGCTACACCTTC CASSASFYGYTF
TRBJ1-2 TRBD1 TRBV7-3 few TGTGCCAGCAGCCCGGGACAGGAGAACTATGGCTACACCTTC CASSPGQENYGYTF
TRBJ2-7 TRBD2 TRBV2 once TGTGCCAGCACGTTTAGCGGGGGCTACGAGCAGTACTTC CASTFSGGYEQYF
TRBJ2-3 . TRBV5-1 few TGCGCCAGCAGCTTTAGTGGCGCTACTGATACGCAGTATTTT CASSFSGATDTQYF
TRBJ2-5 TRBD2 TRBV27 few TGTGCCAGCAGGGGACTAGCCCCGCAAGAGACCCAGTACTTC CASRGLAPQETQYF
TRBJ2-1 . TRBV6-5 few TGTGCCAGCAGTTACTCCGCCAATGAGCAGTTCTTC CASSYSANEQFF
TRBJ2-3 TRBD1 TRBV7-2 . TGTGCCAGCAGCTTAAGTAGACAGGGAGGCACAGATACGCAGTATTTT CASSLSRQGGTDTQYF
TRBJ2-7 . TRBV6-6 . TGTGCCAGCAGTTACGGGGAGAATCTCTACGAGCAGTACTTC CASSYGENLYEQYF
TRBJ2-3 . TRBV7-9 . TGTGCCAGCAGCTTACGGGCTAGGACTGCCACAGATACGCAGTATTTT CASSLRARTATDTQYF
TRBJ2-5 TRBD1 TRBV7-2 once TGTGCCAGCAGCTTGATGGGGACAGGGGGAGAGACCCAGTACTTC CASSLMGTGGETQYF
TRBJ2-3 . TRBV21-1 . TGTGCCAGCAGCAAATCCAGCACAGATACGCAGTATTTT CASSKSSTDTQYF
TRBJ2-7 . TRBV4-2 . TGTGCCAGCAGCCAACGGTCGGGGTACGGAGGCGAGCAGTACTTC CASSQRSGYGGEQYF
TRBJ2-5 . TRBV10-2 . TGCGCCAGCAGTGAAGGAGGGAGAGGAGAGACCCAGTACTTC CASSEGGRGETQYF
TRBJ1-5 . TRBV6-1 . TGTGCCAGCAGTGAATGGGTTAGCAATCAGCCCCAGCATTTT CASSEWVSNQPQHF
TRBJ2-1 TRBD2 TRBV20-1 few TGCAGTGTGTGGACTAGCGGGGGGCGGGAGCAGTTCTTC CSVWTSGGREQFF
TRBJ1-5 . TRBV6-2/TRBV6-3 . TGTGCCAGCAGTTACGCGGCTCAGGGTAATCAGCCCCAGCATTTT CASSYAAQGNQPQHF
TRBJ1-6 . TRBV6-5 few TGTGCCAGCAGTTACTCGATGCAGATGGGGCTGTATTCACCCCTCCACTTT CASSYSMQMGLYSPLHF
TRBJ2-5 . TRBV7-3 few TGTGCCAGCAGCTCGTATGGACAGCCGCAAGAGACCCAGTACTTC CASSSYGQPQETQYF
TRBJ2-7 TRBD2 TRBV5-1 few TGCGCCAGCAGCTCAGGACTAGCGGGGACCTACGAGCAGTACTTC CASSSGLAGTYEQYF
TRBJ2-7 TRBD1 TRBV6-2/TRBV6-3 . TGTGCCAGCCGGGGAATCGGGACAGGGATCTACGAGCAGTACTTC CASRGIGTGIYEQYF
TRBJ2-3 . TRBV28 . TGTGCCAGCAGGTCCGGAGGGATTTACACAGATACGCAGTATTTT CASRSGGIYTDTQYF
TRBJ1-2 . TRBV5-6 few TGTGCCAGCAGCTTGGAAGAGAACTATGGCTACACCTTC CASSLEENYGYTF
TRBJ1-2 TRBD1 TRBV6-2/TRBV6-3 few TGTGCCAGCAACGGCTTGAGGAGGGACAGAGAGGACTATGGCTACACCTTC CASNGLRRDREDYGYTF
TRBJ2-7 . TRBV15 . TGTGCCACCAGCAGATTAACAGGGAGGGAGCAGTACTTC CATSRLTGREQYF
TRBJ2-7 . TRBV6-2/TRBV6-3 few TGTGCCAGCACAAAGACCAGGACGATGATCTACGAGCAGTACTTC CASTKTRTMIYEQYF
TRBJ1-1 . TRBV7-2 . TGTGCCAGCAGCTTATCAGGGGCGATGAACACTGAAGCTTTCTTT CASSLSGAMNTEAFF
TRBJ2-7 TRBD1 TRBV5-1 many TGCGCCAGCAGAGGACAGGGGGCCTCCTACGAGCAGTACTTC CASRGQGASYEQYF
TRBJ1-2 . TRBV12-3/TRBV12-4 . TGTGCCAGCGATCCGGGCGTAAAGGGTGGCTACACCTTC CASDPGVKGGYTF
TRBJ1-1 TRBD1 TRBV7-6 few TGTGCCAGCAGCTCGTACAGGGGAAACACTGAAGCTTTCTTT CASSSYRGNTEAFF
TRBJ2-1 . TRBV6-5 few TGTGCCAGCAGTTACTCTCCGGGGTCTCGGGAGCAGTTCTTC CASSYSPGSREQFF
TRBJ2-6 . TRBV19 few TGTGCCAGTAGTATAGCCGGGGCAAGCGTCCCTGGGGCCAACGTCCTGACTTTC CASSIAGASVPGANVLTF
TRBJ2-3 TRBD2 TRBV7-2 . TGTGCCAGCAGCCCCTCACTAGCGGGGGCCACAGATACGCAGTATTTT CASSPSLAGATDTQYF
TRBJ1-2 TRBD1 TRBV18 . TGTGCCAGCTCCGACAGGGGGAACTATGGCTACACCTTC CASSDRGNYGYTF
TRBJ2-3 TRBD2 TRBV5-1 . TGCGCCAGCAGCTTGGGGACTAGCGGGGGGGCTAGCACAGATACGCAGTATTTT CASSLGTSGGASTDTQYF
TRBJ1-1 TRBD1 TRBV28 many TGTGCCAGCAGCTCCCAATCCCAGGGGGCGGACACTGAAGCTTTCTTT CASSSQSQGADTEAFF
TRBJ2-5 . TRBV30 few TGTGCCTGGAGTGAGGCATCGTTGGAGACCCAGTACTTC CAWSEASLETQYF
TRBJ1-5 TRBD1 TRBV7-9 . TGTGCCAGCAGCTTATGGACAGGGGACTCCTATAGCAATCAGCCCCAGCATTTT CASSLWTGDSYSNQPQHF
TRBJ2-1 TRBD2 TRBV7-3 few TGTGCCAGCAGCAACGGGGGGGCCACGGTCAATGAGCAGTTCTTC CASSNGGATVNEQFF
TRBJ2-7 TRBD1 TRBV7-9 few TGTGCCAGCAGCAAAGACAGGGACGAGCAGTACTTC CASSKDRDEQYF
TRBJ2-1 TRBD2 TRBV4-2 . TGTGCCAGCAGCCAAGAACCAGCGGGGGGGCCCAATGAGCAGTTCTTC CASSQEPAGGPNEQFF
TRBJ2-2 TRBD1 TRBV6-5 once TGTGCCAGCAGCGCACTCGGGACAGGGAGAGGCACCGGGGAGCTGTTTTTT CASSALGTGRGTGELFF
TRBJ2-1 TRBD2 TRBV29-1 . TGCAGCGTGAATCTAGCGGGGGGTAGGAATGAGCAGTTCTTC CSVNLAGGRNEQFF
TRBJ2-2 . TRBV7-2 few TGTGCCAGCAGCCAGTACCAAACGAACACCGGGGAGCTGTTTTTT CASSQYQTNTGELFF
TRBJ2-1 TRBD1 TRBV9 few TGTGCCAGCAGCGGTGGGACAGCCAGAAGGGGTGAGCAGTTCTTC CASSGGTARRGEQFF
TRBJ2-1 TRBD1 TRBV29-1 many TGCAGCGTGCCCCTCCGTGACAGGGGAAATGATGAGCAGTTCTTC CSVPLRDRGNDEQFF
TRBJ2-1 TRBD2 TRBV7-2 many TGTGCCAGCAGCTTAGAACTAGCGGGACAGGATGAGCAGTTCTTC CASSLELAGQDEQFF
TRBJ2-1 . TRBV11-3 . TGTGCCAGCAGCGGGCGGGCAGGGTCGGGTAATGAGCAGTTCTTC CASSGRAGSGNEQFF
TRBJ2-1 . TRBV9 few TGTGCCAGCAGCGCCCCAGCGTTTAGCTCCTACAATGAGCAGTTCTTC CASSAPAFSSYNEQFF
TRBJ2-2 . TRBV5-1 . TGCGCCAGTTTGACGACTCCGGGCACCGGGGAGCTGTTTTTT CASLTTPGTGELFF
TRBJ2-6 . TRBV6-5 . TGTGCCAGCACCCGGGGCCACTCTGGGGCCAACGTCCTGACTTTC CASTRGHSGANVLTF
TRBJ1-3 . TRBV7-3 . TGTGCCAGCAGCTTAACCCCTGGCCGAGGGACCATATATTTT CASSLTPGRGTIYF
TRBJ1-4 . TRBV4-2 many TGTGCCAGCCGCCAGGGGACAACTAATGAAAAACTGTTTTTT CASRQGTTNEKLFF
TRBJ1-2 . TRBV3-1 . TGTGCCAGCAGCCAAGAAGGTGCCAGCTCCTATGGCTACACCTTC CASSQEGASSYGYTF
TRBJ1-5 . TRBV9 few TGTGCCAGCAGCGCGGGGGGCGGAGGTCAGCCCCAGCATTTT CASSAGGGGQPQHF
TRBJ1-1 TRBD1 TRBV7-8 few TGTGCCAGCAGCACGGGACAGGGGGCGAACACTGAAGCTTTCTTT CASSTGQGANTEAFF